The rows below give T cell receptor beta chains drawn from one sample of a study of OX40 agonist ivuxolimab in advanced cancers. Assay: immunoSEQ multiplex PCR; the TCRdb copy retains only in-frame clones and omits some. In the table there are roughly 65,000 clones, approximately 90% of which are singletons. Sequencing used CD4+ or CD8+ T cells sorted from blood, obtained in a trial of the OX40 agonist ivuxolimab. All receptors derive from an adult with an advanced solid tumor such as melanoma, head and neck, liver or kidney cancer. Both conserved end residues are part of each CDR3. D genes are given only for firm matches. A clone size is listed for some rows: how often the clone was seen (once, few, many), or a class if it is expanded.

v_call	d_call	j_call	clone_size	cdr3_aa	cdr3_nt
TRBV10-2	-	TRBJ2-1	-	CASLAGVERTFYNEQFF	TGCGCCAGCTTGGCAGGGGTGGAGCGGACGTTCTACAATGAGCAGTTCTTC
TRBV21-1	-	TRBJ1-1	-	CASSKGRQDHAQEAFF	TGTGCCAGCAGCAAAGGGAGACAGGACCATGCCCAAGAAGCTTTCTTT
TRBV6-5	-	TRBJ2-5	once	CASSKRTAQETQYF	TGTGCCAGCAGTAAAAGGACAGCCCAAGAGACCCAGTACTTC
TRBV28	-	TRBJ1-1	-	CASSLPQGTEAFF	TGTGCCAGCAGTTTACCCCAAGGCACTGAAGCTTTCTTT
TRBV7-3	TRBD1	TRBJ1-3	-	CASSFLRGQDTIYF	TGTGCCAGCAGCTTCCTCAGGGGACAGGACACCATATATTTT
TRBV2	-	TRBJ2-4	once	CASKQRAPALAKNIQYF	TGTGCCAGCAAACAGAGGGCCCCCGCTCTAGCCAAAAACATTCAGTACTTC
TRBV4-1	-	TRBJ2-1	-	CASSQVARAYNEQFF	TGCGCCAGCAGCCAAGTAGCCCGAGCCTACAATGAGCAGTTCTTC
TRBV5-1	TRBD1	TRBJ1-1	-	CASSFMGQATEAFF	TGCGCCAGCAGCTTTATGGGACAGGCCACTGAAGCTTTCTTT
TRBV11-2	-	TRBJ1-4	-	CASSLSTNEKLFF	TGTGCCAGCAGCTTATCGACGAATGAAAAACTGTTTTTT
TRBV29-1	-	TRBJ2-5	-	CSVTSLETQYF	TGCAGCGTCACTAGCTTAGAGACCCAGTACTTC
TRBV27	-	TRBJ2-3	-	CASSSQIRNTQYF	TGTGCCAGCAGTTCCCAGATACGTAATACGCAGTATTTT
TRBV5-1	-	TRBJ2-3	-	CASRPEVGTDTQYF	TGCGCCAGCCGTCCGGAGGTGGGCACAGATACGCAGTATTTT
TRBV2	-	TRBJ2-1	-	CASLGRDIKYNEQFF	TGTGCCAGCCTGGGTAGAGATATAAAGTACAATGAGCAGTTCTTC
TRBV19	-	TRBJ2-1	-	CASSLRTNEQFF	TGTGCCAGTAGTCTCCGTACAAATGAGCAGTTCTTC
TRBV9	-	TRBJ2-2	-	CASSPRSHTGELFF	TGTGCCAGCAGCCCGCGGTCACACACCGGGGAGCTGTTTTTT
TRBV7-9	-	TRBJ2-3	-	CASSSGDSRGTQYF	TGTGCCAGCAGCTCGGGGGACTCGCGGGGTACGCAGTATTTT
TRBV6-1	TRBD2	TRBJ2-7	-	CASSALLAANYEQYF	TGTGCCAGCAGTGCTCTACTAGCGGCGAACTACGAGCAGTACTTC
TRBV6-1	TRBD1	TRBJ1-5	few	CASRDRGHGNQPQHF	TGTGCCAGCAGGGATAGGGGGCATGGCAATCAGCCCCAGCATTTT
TRBV11-2	-	TRBJ2-1	-	CASSLGAYSSYNEQFF	TGTGCCAGCAGCTTAGGAGCATACAGCTCCTACAATGAGCAGTTCTTC
TRBV18	-	TRBJ1-4	-	CASSPGFNEKLFF	TGTGCCAGCTCACCGGGATTTAATGAAAAACTGTTTTTT
TRBV7-3	-	TRBJ2-6	once	CASSQQSAGWSGANVLTF	TGTGCCAGCAGCCAGCAATCGGCAGGGTGGTCTGGGGCCAACGTCCTGACTTTC
TRBV10-2	-	TRBJ1-5	-	CASSESSRENQPQHF	TGCGCCAGCAGTGAGTCTAGCAGGGAAAATCAGCCCCAGCATTTT
TRBV27	-	TRBJ2-7	-	CASGLRGLAGIHEQYF	TGTGCCAGCGGCCTCAGGGGGCTAGCGGGAATTCACGAGCAGTACTTC
TRBV6-5	TRBD1	TRBJ1-4	-	CASTPGTGREKLFF	TGTGCCAGCACCCCCGGGACAGGGCGAGAAAAACTGTTTTTT
TRBV11-1	-	TRBJ2-1	-	CASSLDGYNEQFF	TGTGCCAGCAGCTTGGACGGTTACAATGAGCAGTTCTTC
TRBV11-2	TRBD2	TRBJ2-5	-	CASSLVAGGPSGGGTQYF	TGTGCCAGCAGCTTAGTAGCGGGAGGGCCATCGGGGGGAGGGACCCAGTACTTC
TRBV11-2	TRBD2	TRBJ2-1	-	CASSYPGVAGQGRQFF	TGTGCCAGCAGCTACCCGGGGGTAGCGGGCCAAGGTCGACAATTCTTC
TRBV6-1	TRBD2	TRBJ2-1	-	CASSEGTSGINEQFF	TGTGCCAGCAGTGAAGGGACTAGCGGGATCAATGAGCAGTTCTTC
TRBV6-1	TRBD1	TRBJ2-1	few	CASSNPGQGWNEQFF	TGTGCCAGCAGCAACCCGGGACAGGGGTGGAATGAGCAGTTCTTC
TRBV20-1	TRBD1	TRBJ2-5	-	CSGDSQETQYF	TGCAGTGGGGACAGTCAAGAGACCCAGTACTTC
TRBV5-1	-	TRBJ2-5	-	CASSLTQQGGRETQYF	TGCGCCAGCAGCTTGACCCAACAGGGGGGGAGGGAGACCCAGTACTTC
TRBV7-9	TRBD1	TRBJ1-1	-	CASSQETGYAFF	TGTGCCAGCAGCCAAGAGACAGGGTACGCTTTCTTT
TRBV7-6	TRBD2	TRBJ2-7	-	CASSLVTAGGPNEQYF	TGTGCCAGCAGCTTAGTGACTGCGGGAGGGCCCAACGAGCAGTACTTC